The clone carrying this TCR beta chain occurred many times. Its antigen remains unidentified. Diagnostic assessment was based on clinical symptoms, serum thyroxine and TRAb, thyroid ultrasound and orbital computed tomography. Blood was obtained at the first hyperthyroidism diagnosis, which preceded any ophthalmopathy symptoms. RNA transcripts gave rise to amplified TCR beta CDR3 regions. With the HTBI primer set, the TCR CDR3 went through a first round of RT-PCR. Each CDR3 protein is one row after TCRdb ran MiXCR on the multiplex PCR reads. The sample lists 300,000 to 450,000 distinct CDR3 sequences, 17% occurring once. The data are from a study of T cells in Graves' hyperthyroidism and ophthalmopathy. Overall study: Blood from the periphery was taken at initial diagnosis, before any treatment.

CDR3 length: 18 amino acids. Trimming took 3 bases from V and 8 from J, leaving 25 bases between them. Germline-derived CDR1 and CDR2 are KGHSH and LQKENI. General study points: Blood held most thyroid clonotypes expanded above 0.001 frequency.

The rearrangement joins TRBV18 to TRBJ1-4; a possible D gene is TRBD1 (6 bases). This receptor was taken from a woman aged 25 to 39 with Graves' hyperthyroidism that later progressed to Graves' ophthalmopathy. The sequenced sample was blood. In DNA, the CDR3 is TGTGCCAGCTCACCTAGGGGCCCAACAGGGCCCCTCCGGGAAAAACTGTTTTTT. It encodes CASSPRGPTGPLREKLFF.